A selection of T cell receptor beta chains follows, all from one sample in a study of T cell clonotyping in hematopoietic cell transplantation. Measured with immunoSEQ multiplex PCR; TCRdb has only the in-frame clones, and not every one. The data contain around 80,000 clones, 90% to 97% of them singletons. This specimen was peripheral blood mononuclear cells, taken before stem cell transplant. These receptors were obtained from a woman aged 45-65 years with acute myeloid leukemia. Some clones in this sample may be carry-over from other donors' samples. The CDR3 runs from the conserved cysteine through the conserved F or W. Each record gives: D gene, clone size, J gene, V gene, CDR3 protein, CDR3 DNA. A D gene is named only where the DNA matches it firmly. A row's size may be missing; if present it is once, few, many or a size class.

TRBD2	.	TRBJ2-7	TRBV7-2	CASRPTSGRSSYEQYF	TGTGCCAGCAGACCGACTAGCGGGAGGAGCTCCTACGAGCAGTACTTC
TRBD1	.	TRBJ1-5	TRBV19	CASSIWQGDQPQHF	TGTGCCAGTAGTATTTGGCAGGGGGATCAGCCCCAGCATTTT
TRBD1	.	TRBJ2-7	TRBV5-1	CASSSTGGSEQYF	TGCGCCAGCAGCTCCACAGGGGGTAGCGAGCAGTACTTC
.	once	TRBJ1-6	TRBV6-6	CASTPRGRSYNSPLHF	TGTGCCAGCACTCCCCGGGGACGCTCCTATAATTCACCCCTCCACTTT
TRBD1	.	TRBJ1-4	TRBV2	CASRGTGETEKLFF	TGTGCCAGCAGGGGGACAGGGGAGACCGAAAAACTGTTTTTT
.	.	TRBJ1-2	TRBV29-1	CSVVRATGYTF	TGCAGCGTTGTCAGGGCCACTGGCTACACCTTC
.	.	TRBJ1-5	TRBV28	CASSLQIVNQPQHF	TGTGCCAGCAGTTTGCAAATCGTCAATCAGCCCCAGCATTTT
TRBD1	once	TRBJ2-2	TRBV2	CASRVGTGMPGELFF	TGTGCCAGCAGGGTGGGGACAGGGATGCCCGGGGAGCTGTTTTTT
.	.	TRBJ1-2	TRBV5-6	CASSGTIYGYTF	TGTGCCAGTTCCGGGACAATCTATGGCTACACCTTC
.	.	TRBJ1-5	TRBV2	CASRGQFRQPQHF	TGTGCCAGCAGAGGACAGTTTCGGCAGCCCCAGCATTTT
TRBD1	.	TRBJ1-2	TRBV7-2	CASSLGGTGGSGYTF	TGTGCCAGCAGCTTAGGAGGGACAGGGGGCTCAGGCTACACCTTC
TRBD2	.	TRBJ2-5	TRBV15	CATSRGRLAGLGETQYF	TGTGCCACCAGCAGAGGGAGACTAGCGGGTCTGGGGGAGACCCAGTACTTC
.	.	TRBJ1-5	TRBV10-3	CATPGNSNQPQHF	TGTGCCACCCCAGGGAATAGCAATCAGCCCCAGCATTTT
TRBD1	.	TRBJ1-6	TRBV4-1	CASRPQGYYNSPLHF	TGCGCCAGCAGACCACAGGGGTACTATAATTCACCCCTCCACTTT
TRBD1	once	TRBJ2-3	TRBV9	CASSPRTGGLYSTDTQYF	TGTGCCAGCAGCCCCAGGACAGGGGGACTTTATAGCACAGATACGCAGTATTTT
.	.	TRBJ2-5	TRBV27	CASSSALKGVETQYF	TGTGCCAGCAGTTCAGCCCTTAAAGGGGTAGAGACCCAGTACTTC